Below are 23 T cell receptor beta chains sequenced from a single sample in a study of B cell selection in AIRE deficiency. Sorting defined conventional CD4 T cells as CD4+CD127+. Profiling relied on immunoSEQ multiplex PCR, and the TCRdb table lists in-frame clones only, not all of them. Found here are about 25,000 clones, roughly 95% of them singletons; the top ten hold approximately 0.2%. The source material was CD4+CD127+ conventional T cells sorted from PBMCs. The source of these receptors is a human donor in good health.

The chain joins TRBV7-6 to TRBJ2-2; maybe TRBD1 (6 bases). The germline CDR1 and CDR2 sequences are SGHVS and FNYEAQ. The CDR3 consists of 14 residues. The V and J ends lost 5 bases and 7 bases respectively, with 14 bases between them. The chain's CDR3 is CASSLGHRSGELFF. The CDR3 DNA reads as TGTGCCAGCAGCCTGGGACACCGTAGCGGGGAGCTGTTTTTT.

This chain uses TRBV28 with TRBJ2-1; possible D gene TRBD2, 5 bases. V was cut by 4 bases and J by 4 bases, with 8 bases left in between. In germline, CDR1 is MDHEN, CDR2 SYDVKM. The CDR3 is 13 residues long. CDR3 sequence: CASSSPGYNEQFF. The CDR3 DNA is TGTGCCAGCAGTTCCCCGGGATACAATGAGCAGTTCTTC.

The chain employs TRBV6-1 and TRBJ2-3; a weak D match, TRBD2 (5 bases). V gave up 4 bases and J gave up 4 bases, with 12 bases separating them. From germline, CDR1 is MNHNS and CDR2 SASEGT. This CDR3 has 14 amino acids. CDR3 in DNA: TGTGCCAGCAGTGTAACTAGGCCCCCAGATACGCAGTATTTT. Encoded protein: CASSVTRPPDTQYF.

This clone was counted between two and nine times. The V gene is TRBV14, the J gene TRBJ2-5; the match to TRBD2 covers 7 bases. The germline gives CDR1 SGHDN, CDR2 FVKESK. Unmatched junction bases numbered 12, after V lost 4 bases and J lost 4 bases. This CDR3 spans 16 amino acids. The CDR3 coding sequence is TGTGCCAGCAGCCTCAGGCTCGGGGGGTTCACAGAGACCCAGTACTTC. Its translation is CASSLRLGGFTETQYF.

There are a few counts of this clone. The genes are TRBV5-1 and TRBJ2-2; D ambiguous. Trimming removed 0 bases from V and 7 bases from J, with 10 bases in between. CDR3 length: 14 amino acids. Germline assignment: CDR1 SGHRS and CDR2 YFSETQ. CDR3 residues: CASSLDPSRGELFF. Written as DNA, the CDR3 is TGCGCCAGCAGCTTGGATCCGAGCCGCGGGGAGCTGTTTTTT.

CDR3 DNA sequence: TGTGCCAGCAGCGCTTCCGGGACTACTCAAGAGACCCAGTACTTC. This encodes CASSASGTTQETQYF. This chain connects TRBV9 to TRBJ2-5; 7 nucleotides align to TRBD2. V dropped 3 bases and J dropped 2; count of bases not matched to a gene: 7. This CDR3 comprises 15 residues. Per the germline V gene, CDR1 is SGDLS and CDR2 is YYNGEE.

The chain has TRBV25-1 and TRBJ1-1; D possibly corresponds to TRBD1 (6 bases). Per germline, CDR1 MGHDK and CDR2 SYGVNS. The CDR3 runs 15 residues. Trimming cost V 0 bases and J 1 base, with 9 bases left between them. CDR3 in DNA: TGTGCCAGCAGTGAATATGGACAGACGAACACTGAAGCTTTCTTT. Amino acid sequence: CASSEYGQTNTEAFF.

The V and J genes are TRBV6-5 and TRBJ2-1; D is perhaps TRBD1 or TRBD2 (5 bases each). The germline V gene has CDR1 MNHEY and CDR2 SVGAGI. Trimming took 2 bases from V and 8 from J, leaving 7 bases between them. This CDR3 has 12 amino acids. CDR3 amino acids: CASSYGGDEQFF. The CDR3 coding sequence is TGTGCCAGCAGTTACGGGGGAGATGAGCAGTTCTTC.

The chain has TRBV5-1 and TRBJ1-3; 7 bases are a match to TRBD1. J was trimmed by 3 bases and V by 3 bases; bases with no gene match: 3. Looked up from germline, CDR1 is SGHRS and CDR2 is YFSETQ. The CDR3 loop spans 14 amino acids. The CDR3 DNA is TGCGCCAGCAGCTCCGGGACAGTTGGAAACACCATATATTTT. It encodes CASSSGTVGNTIYF.

The V and J genes are TRBV4-2 and TRBJ2-1; TRBD2 aligns across 10 bases. This CDR3 has 17 residues. The germline gives CDR1 LGHNA, CDR2 YNFKEQ. V was clipped by 2 bases and J by 1 base; unmatched bases: 5. CDR3: CASSQKGLANSYNEQFF. CDR3 nucleotide sequence: TGTGCCAGCAGCCAAAAGGGACTAGCGAATTCCTACAATGAGCAGTTCTTC.

The chain recombines TRBV19 with TRBJ2-5, with 7 bases lining up with TRBD2. J gave up 4 bases and V 1 base, and 6 bases lay outside the gene matches. This CDR3 contains 15 residues. Per the germline V gene, CDR1 is LNHDA and CDR2 is SQIVND (reference sequence). Here the CDR3 DNA reads TGTGCCAGTAGTATAGTCGGGGGGAGGGGAGAGACCCAGTACTTC. It codes for CASSIVGGRGETQYF.

This chain uses TRBV6-5 with TRBJ1-2, with TRBD1 matching over 7 bases. There are 14 residues in the CDR3. Germline V gene sequence: CDR1 MNHEY, CDR2 SVGAGI. The V and J ends lost 7 bases and 4 bases, in that order; junction bases with no gene match: 9. Written as DNA, the CDR3 is TGTGCCAGCAACCGACAGGGAACGGGCTATGGCTACACCTTC. This encodes CASNRQGTGYGYTF.

V gene TRBV27 combines with J gene TRBJ2-1; D is ambiguous. Deletions cut 6 bases from V and 2 bases from J, with 14 bases between. The CDR3 extends over 15 amino acids. CDR1 is MNHEY and CDR2 is SMNVEV in the germline V gene (reference sequence). CDR3 DNA: TGTGCCAGCAGGCGACTGTCTGACGCCTACAATGAGCAGTTCTTC. Its protein product is CASRRLSDAYNEQFF.

This chain joins TRBV2 and TRBJ2-3; 7 bases are shared with TRBD1. CDR1 is SNHLY and CDR2 is FYNNEI in the germline V gene. V trimming: 5 bases; J trimming: 5 bases; junction bases outside the gene matches: 10. The CDR3 length is 15 residues. Here the CDR3 reads CASSPLSGTEDTQYF. The CDR3, as DNA: TGTGCCAGCAGTCCCCTCTCCGGGACAGAAGATACGCAGTATTTT. The variable domain in full, with the rest retrieved from reference TRBV2 and TRBJ2-3, is EPEVTQTPSHQVTQMGQEVILRCVPISNHLYFYWYRQILGQKVEFLVSFYNNEISEKSEIFDDQFSVERPDGSNFTLKIRSTKLEDSAMYFCASSPLSGTEDTQYFGPGTRLTVL.

The rearrangement uses TRBV28 and TRBJ1-4; 8 bases align to TRBD1. The V and J ends lost 6 bases and 8 bases, in that order; junction bases with no gene match: 8. The CDR3 extends over 14 amino acids. The germline V gene encodes CDR1 MDHEN and CDR2 SYDVKM. In nucleotides, the CDR3 is TGTGCCAGCAGCCCGGGACAGGAGCGCGAAAAACTGTTTTTT. Its translation: CASSPGQEREKLFF. Full variable domain (missing parts from reference TRBV28 and TRBJ1-4): DVKVTQSSRYLVKRTGEKVFLECVQDMDHENMFWYRQDPGLGLRLIYFSYDVKMKEKGDIPEGYSVSREKKERFSLILESASTNQTSMYLCASSPGQEREKLFFGSGTQLSVL.

The sample holds a few counts of this clone. The rearrangement uses TRBV28 and TRBJ2-2, with D perhaps TRBD2 (5 bases). V was trimmed by 6 bases and J by 4 bases, leaving 12 bases between them. Germline values: CDR1 MDHEN, CDR2 SYDVKM. This CDR3 region has 14 residues. The CDR3 spells CASRRGSATGELFF. The CDR3 bases are TGTGCCAGCAGACGTGGGAGTGCCACCGGGGAGCTGTTTTTT.

This chain uses TRBV19 with TRBJ1-5; 7 bases fit TRBD1. This CDR3 is 16 amino acids long. The V gene end was trimmed by 5 bases and the J gene end by 5 bases; junction bases not matched to a gene: 12. Germline values: CDR1 LNHDA, CDR2 SQIVND (reference sequence). The CDR3 DNA sequence: TGTGCCAGTAGTCTGCGGACAGGTTCCCTCTATCAGCCCCAGCATTTT. Protein sequence: CASSLRTGSLYQPQHF.

V and J are TRBV6-6 and TRBJ2-1; 11 bases line up with TRBD2. The CDR3 runs 15 residues. The ends lost 6 bases at V and 3 bases at J; junction bases unmatched: 4. Germline values: CDR1 MNHNY, CDR2 SVGAGI (reference sequence). CDR3 region: CASRKGLADYNEQFF. The CDR3 DNA is TGTGCCAGCAGGAAGGGACTAGCGGACTACAATGAGCAGTTCTTC.

V usage is TRBV4-3 and J usage is TRBJ2-5, with TRBD2 matching over 7 bases. The ends lost 1 base at V and 0 bases at J; junction bases unmatched: 8. This CDR3 comprises 17 residues. Germline V gene lookup returns CDR1 LGHNA and CDR2 YSLEER. As DNA, the CDR3 is TGCGCCAGCAGCCAAGCCCCGGGACTACAGTACCAAGAGACCCAGTACTTC. Amino acids: CASSQAPGLQYQETQYF.

The rearrangement uses TRBV19 and TRBJ2-2; 10 bases agree with TRBD1. The length of the CDR3 is 12 residues. Germline V gene lookup returns CDR1 LNHDA and CDR2 SQIVND (reference sequence). Losses at the gene ends were 11 bases for V and 3 bases for J; bases not matched to a gene: 0. As DNA, the CDR3 is TGTGCCGGACAGGGGGACACCGGGGAGCTGTTTTTT. Encoded protein: CAGQGDTGELFF.

This chain links TRBV6-1 with TRBJ1-4; D remains ambiguous. Germline CDR1 MNHNS, CDR2 SASEGT. The CDR3 has 13 residues. The V gene lost 6 bases and the J gene lost 4 bases, with 9 bases spanning the gap. The CDR3 reads CASRRQVNEKLFF. As DNA, the CDR3 is TGTGCCAGCAGGCGCCAGGTTAATGAAAAACTGTTTTTT.

The chain carries TRBV5-1 and TRBJ2-3; TRBD2 matches 8 bases. This CDR3 region has 15 residues. V was pared by 4 bases and J by 0 bases, with 4 bases of the junction left unmatched. CDR1 is SGHRS and CDR2 is YFSETQ in the germline V gene. The chain's CDR3 is CASSPLAVSTDTQYF. The CDR3 bases are TGCGCCAGCAGCCCACTAGCGGTTAGCACAGATACGCAGTATTTT. The full variable domain, with the rest looked up from reference TRBV5-1 and TRBJ2-3, is KAGVTQTPRYLIKTRGQQVTLSCSPISGHRSVSWYQQTPGQGLQFLFEYFSETQRNKGNFPGRFSGRQFSNSRSEMNVSTLELGDSALYLCASSPLAVSTDTQYFGPGTRLTVL.

This clone showed up just once. The V and J genes are TRBV23-1 and TRBJ2-7; 7 nucleotides match TRBD1. TRBV23-1 is an open reading frame whose function is uncertain. The CDR3 consists of 15 residues. Trimming at V came to 3 bases and at J to 2 bases, leaving 7 bases not matched to a gene. CDR3 nucleotide sequence: TGCGCCAGCAGTCACGCCGGACAGGTACCCTACGAGCAGTACTTC. It yields the protein CASSHAGQVPYEQYF.